This TCR beta chain was captured in a study of T cell responses to AZD1222 COVID-19 vaccine. Germline trimming cut 3 bases from V and 1 base from J; bases unmatched to any gene: 6. The CDR3 is 17 amino acids. Germline V CDR1 and CDR2: SEHNR, FQNEAQ (reference sequence). Repertoires were generated with immunoSEQ multiplex PCR, while TCRdb's copy carries only in-frame clones and drops some. Of 83,000 or so clones listed, around nine tenths were seen once; the top ten hold 6.9%. Remarks on this clone: Its specificity is not known.

Study-level findings and limits: CD4 TCRs covered the whole spike, strongest at regions 160-218 and 743-854. Baseline seropositivity occurred in only a handful of AZD1222 recipients. White British donors predominated, females outnumbered males, and clonal diversity was possibly underestimated.

Here the sequenced sample was peripheral blood, taken 28 days after the second AZD1222 dose. The chain combines TRBV7-9 with TRBJ2-5, with 12 nucleotides matching TRBD1. The origin of this receptor is an adult who received the AZD1222 COVID-19 vaccine. CDR3 protein: CASSFPRDRGLQETQYF. The CDR3 DNA is TGTGCCAGCAGCTTCCCCCGGGACAGGGGGCTCCAAGAGACCCAGTACTTC.